The 28 T cell receptor beta chains in this list originate from one sample, sequenced in a study of T cells in localized non-small cell lung cancer. Clones were read by immunoSEQ multiplex PCR, and TCRdb kept only the in-frame ones, dropping some. Among about 1,400 clones listed, roughly a fifth were seen once. The sequencing used lung tumor tissue, collected before any cancer treatment. These receptors came from a male donor aged 60 or over with stage II squamous cell lung carcinoma.

V is TRBV6-8 and J is TRBJ2-1; TRBD2 matches at 14 bases. With V trimmed by 5 bases and J by 7 bases, 10 bases remained unmatched. Germline CDR1 and CDR2: MNHGY and SAAAGT. The CDR3 is made up of 17 amino acids. As DNA, the CDR3 is TGTGCCAGCAGTAGCATAATGGGACTAGCGGGAGCGAATGAGCAGTTCTTC. It codes for CASSSIMGLAGANEQFF.

This clone was seen a few times. This chain uses TRBV19 with TRBJ1-4; TRBD1 matches 7 bases. Germline assignment: CDR1 LNHDA and CDR2 SQIVND (reference sequence). The CDR3 length is 15 residues. Trimming at V came to 3 bases and at J to 8 bases, leaving 9 bases not matched to a gene. The CDR3, as DNA: TGTGCCAGTAGTATCCCCGAGGGGGCTCGGGAAAAACTGTTTTTT. It codes for CASSIPEGAREKLFF.

This clone turned up a few times. Its ends do not fully match the called genes, so a read error is possible. The chain links TRBV11-3 to TRBJ1-1; no clear D. The germline CDR1 and CDR2 sequences are SGHNT and YENEEA. The CDR3 has 17 amino acids. Written as DNA, the CDR3 is TGTGCCAGCAGTTTAGAAAGGCAGCGATCAATGAACACTGAAGCTTTCTTT. It encodes CASSLERQRSMNTEAFF. The full variable domain, in which reference TRBV11-3 and TRBJ1-1 provide the parts outside the CDR3, is EAGVVQSPRYKIIEKKQPVAFWCNPISGHNTLYWYLQNLGQGPELLIRYENEEAVDDSQLPKDRFSAERLKGVDSTLKIQPAELGDSAVYLCASSLERQRSMNTEAFFGQGTRLTVV.

This clone showed up just a few times. The genes are TRBV11-3 and TRBJ2-1; a possible D gene is TRBD2 (6 bases). The CDR3 is 16 residues long. The ends were cut back, 0 bases at V and 6 bases at J, with 15 bases in the middle. The germline CDR1 and CDR2 sequences are SGHNT and YENEEA. CDR3 in amino acids: CASSLEGGGGINEQFF. CDR3 nucleotide sequence: TGTGCCAGCAGCTTAGAAGGTGGCGGAGGGATCAATGAGCAGTTCTTC.

This chain's CDR3 is CASSIGGAGTLSNTGELFF. For the CDR3, the DNA is TGTGCCAGTAGTATTGGGGGAGCCGGGACACTGTCGAACACCGGGGAGCTGTTTTTT. The gene calls are TRBV19 and TRBJ2-2; tentative D call: TRBD1 (6 bases). The CDR3 contains 19 residues. CDR1 and CDR2 from the germline V gene are LNHDA and SQIVND (reference sequence). Trimming left V 3 bases short and J 0 bases short, with 20 bases between. Drawing the rest from reference TRBV19 and TRBJ2-2, the complete variable domain is DGGITQSPKYLFRKEGQNVTLSCEQNLNHDAMYWYRQDPGQGLRLIYYSQIVNDFQKGDIAEGYSVSREKKESFPLTVTSAQKNPTAFYLCASSIGGAGTLSNTGELFFGEGSRLTVL.

The rearrangement uses TRBV18 and TRBJ1-2; 10 nucleotides match TRBD1. V was pared by 0 bases and J by 8 bases, with 3 bases of the junction left unmatched. Germline loops: CDR1 KGHSH, CDR2 LQKENI. The CDR3 sequence is 14 residues long. The CDR3, as DNA: TGTGCCAGCTCACCACCGGGACAGGGGAGAGGCTACACCTTC. Amino acids: CASSPPGQGRGYTF.

This chain links TRBV19 with TRBJ1-5; the D is unclear. With 2 bases removed from V and 3 bases from J, the gap between germline ends came to 5 bases. Per germline, CDR1 LNHDA and CDR2 SQIVND (reference sequence). This CDR3 contains 13 residues. CDR3 DNA sequence: TGTGCCAGTAGTATATCGGTCAATCAGCCCCAGCATTTT. It translates to CASSISVNQPQHF.

This clone was detected a few times. This chain joins TRBV11-3 and TRBJ2-3; D tentatively fits TRBD1 or TRBD2 (5 bases each). The V end was cut by 4 bases, the J end by 5 bases, with 16 bases between. Germline CDR1 and CDR2: SGHNT and YENEEA. The CDR3 has 15 amino acids. The CDR3 DNA sequence: TGTGCCAGCAGCTCGATCCAGGGAGTAAAAGATACGCAGTATTTT. It yields the protein CASSSIQGVKDTQYF.

The genes are TRBV9 and TRBJ2-2; no clear D. V was shortened by 0 bases and J by 2 bases, with 5 bases between the two germline ends. The CDR3 runs to 14 residues. In germline, CDR1 is SGDLS, CDR2 YYNGEE. DNA of the CDR3: TGTGCCAGCAGCGTAGACAGAAACACCGGGGAGCTGTTTTTT. Its translation: CASSVDRNTGELFF.

This clone was seen more than once but under ten times. V gene TRBV6-8 combines with J gene TRBJ1-1; no reliable D call. Germline V gene data show CDR1 as MNHGY and CDR2 as SAAAGT. The V end was cut by 5 bases, the J end by 1 base, with 11 bases between. The CDR3 has 14 residues. CDR3 in DNA: TGTGCCAGCAGTCGTGAGGTTAAGAACACTGAAGCTTTCTTT. This codes for CASSREVKNTEAFF.

By frequency in the sample, this clone is medium-sized. This sequence joins TRBV11-3 and TRBJ1-4, with TRBD1 matching over 8 bases. V gave up 5 bases and J gave up 12 bases; unmatched junction bases: 11. Germline V gives CDR1 SGHNT, CDR2 YENEEA. The CDR3 covers 14 residues. CDR3 DNA sequence: TGTGCCAGCAGCCCAGACAGGGGCAGGGGAGAACTGTTTTTT. Protein: CASSPDRGRGELFF. The whole variable domain, filled in from reference TRBV11-3 and TRBJ1-4, reads EAGVVQSPRYKIIEKKQPVAFWCNPISGHNTLYWYLQNLGQGPELLIRYENEEAVDDSQLPKDRFSAERLKGVDSTLKIQPAELGDSAVYLCASSPDRGRGELFFGSGTQLSVL.

In this sample, this clone turned up a few times. The V gene is TRBV18, the J gene TRBJ1-1; D is unclear. This CDR3 region has 14 residues. V was pared by 2 bases and J by 2 bases, with 9 bases between. Per germline, CDR1 KGHSH and CDR2 LQKENI. The CDR3 DNA follows: TGTGCCAGCTCACCAAGGTCGGAAAACACTGAAGCTTTCTTT. Amino acids: CASSPRSENTEAFF.

The chain uses TRBV10-3 and TRBJ2-1; no definite D call. Deletions cut 2 bases from V and 5 bases from J, with 10 bases between. This CDR3 is 14 amino acids long. The germline gives CDR1 ENHRY, CDR2 SYGVKD. CDR3 region: CAISEGYSNNEQFF. CDR3 nucleotide sequence: TGTGCCATCAGTGAGGGGTATAGCAACAATGAGCAGTTCTTC.

The chain is built from TRBV6-4 and TRBJ1-3; D ambiguous. Looked up from germline, CDR1 is MRHNA and CDR2 is SNTAGT. The CDR3 runs 11 residues. The V end was cut by 5 bases, the J end by 4 bases, with 3 bases between. This chain's CDR3 is CASSQGNTIYF. The CDR3 DNA reads as TGTGCCAGCAGTCAGGGAAACACCATATATTTT.

The rearrangement links TRBV29-1 to TRBJ2-5, with 8 bases matching TRBD2. CDR3 length: 16 residues. V lost 4 bases and J lost 5; bases outside the gene matches: 15. CDR1 is SQVTM, CDR2 ANQGSEA, per germline. The DNA for the CDR3 is TGCAGCGTTGCTATGGCACTAGCGGCCCCCGGGGAGACCCAGTACTTC. As protein: CSVAMALAAPGETQYF. Combining the CDR3 with reference TRBV29-1 and TRBJ2-5 gives the whole variable domain SAVISQKPSRDICQRGTSLTIQCQVDSQVTMMFWYRQQPGQSLTLIATANQGSEATYESGFVIDKFPISRPNLTFSTLTVSNMSPEDSSIYLCSVAMALAAPGETQYFGPGTRLLVL.

Only a few counts were recorded for this clone. J is TRBJ1-5 and V is TRBV7-5. TRBV7-5 is described as a pseudogene. This CDR3 comprises 15 residues. CDR3 nucleotides: TGTGCCAGCAGCAAGAGGGGGGTTGGGAATCAGCCCCAGCATTTT. This codes for CASSKRGVGNQPQHF.

By its share, this clone is medium-sized (0.01 to 0.1%). V gene TRBV11-3 combines with J gene TRBJ2-7; D unclear. CDR3 length equals 14 residues. CDR1 SGHNT and CDR2 YENEEA come from the germline V gene. Trimming took off 0 bases at V and 5 bases at J, with 11 bases between the two ends. CDR3 region: CASSLDLPRDEQYF. The CDR3 bases are TGTGCCAGCAGCTTAGACCTCCCAAGGGACGAGCAGTACTTC.

This clone showed up just a few times. The chain couples TRBV28 to TRBJ1-5, with a tentative D call TRBD1 (6 bases). The V gene's germline CDR1 is MDHEN and CDR2 SYDVKM. V lost 3 bases, J lost 4 bases, and 13 bases lay in between. The CDR3 is 15 amino acids. Here the CDR3 reads CASSFADRLNQPQHF. For the CDR3, the DNA is TGTGCCAGCAGTTTCGCCGACAGGTTAAATCAGCCCCAGCATTTT.

The rearrangement uses TRBV11-3 and TRBJ2-1; 11 bases map to TRBD2. J was trimmed by 7 bases and V by 5 bases; bases with no gene match: 7. The CDR3 is 15 amino acids. CDR1 SGHNT and CDR2 YENEEA come from the germline V gene. CDR3 DNA sequence: TGTGCCAGCAGCCTAACTAGCGGGAGCTGGAATGAGCAGTTCTTC. Protein: CASSLTSGSWNEQFF.

In this sample, this clone turned up a few times. The chain recombines TRBV6-8 with TRBJ1-1; no clear D. The germline gives CDR1 MNHGY, CDR2 SAAAGT. The CDR3 loop spans 13 amino acids. Trimming left V 5 bases short and J 4 bases short, with 11 bases between. The CDR3 DNA follows: TGTGCCAGCAGTAACGAGGGATCCACTGAAGCTTTCTTT. It yields the protein CASSNEGSTEAFF.

This clone has a handful of counts. V and J are TRBV11-3 and TRBJ1-2; 11 nucleotides match TRBD1. This CDR3 contains 14 residues. V gave up 5 bases and J gave up 6 bases; unmatched junction bases: 5. Germline values: CDR1 SGHNT, CDR2 YENEEA. This chain's CDR3 is CASSQGQGVNGYTF. CDR3 in DNA: TGTGCCAGCAGCCAGGGACAGGGGGTTAATGGCTACACCTTC.

This clone was found a few times. The chain links TRBV11-3 to TRBJ2-7; D possibly corresponds to TRBD1 (6 bases). Germline V CDR1 and CDR2: SGHNT, YENEEA. The CDR3 has 14 residues. V was cut by 3 bases and J by 3 bases, with 12 bases left in between. The CDR3 spells CASSLAQGIYEQYF. CDR3 DNA sequence: TGTGCCAGCAGCTTGGCCCAGGGGATCTACGAGCAGTACTTC.

This sequence joins TRBV19 and TRBJ1-1, with D perhaps matching TRBD1 (5 bases). Germline-derived CDR1 and CDR2 are LNHDA and SQIVND (reference sequence). Trimming removed 3 bases at V and 4 bases at J, with 12 bases between. The CDR3 runs 14 residues. As DNA, the CDR3 is TGTGCCAGTAGTATGTACGGGAGGGGCACTGAAGCTTTCTTT. Protein: CASSMYGRGTEAFF. The variable domain in full, with the rest retrieved from reference TRBV19 and TRBJ1-1, is DGGITQSPKYLFRKEGQNVTLSCEQNLNHDAMYWYRQDPGQGLRLIYYSQIVNDFQKGDIAEGYSVSREKKESFPLTVTSAQKNPTAFYLCASSMYGRGTEAFFGQGTRLTVV.

By share of the sample, this clone is medium-sized (0.01 to 0.1%). The chain employs TRBV6-8 and TRBJ1-2, with D uncertain. The CDR3 is 12 amino acids. The V gene lost 5 bases and the J gene lost 5 bases, with 9 bases spanning the gap. The germline CDR1 and CDR2 sequences are MNHGY and SAAAGT. In nucleotides, the CDR3 is TGTGCCAGCAGTGATTACGCGTATGGCTACACCTTC. This encodes CASSDYAYGYTF.

The V and J genes are TRBV6-8 and TRBJ2-2, with 7 bases lining up with TRBD1. CDR3 size: 13 residues. The junction had 3 bases not matched to a gene; V was cut back by 5 bases and J by 6 bases. Germline values: CDR1 MNHGY, CDR2 SAAAGT. The CDR3 DNA reads TGTGCCAGCAGTGCACAGGGGTCCGGGGAGCTGTTTTTT. This translates into CASSAQGSGELFF.

The sample holds a few counts of this clone. This chain connects TRBV19 to TRBJ1-2; maybe TRBD1 (6 bases). The V end lost 4 bases, the J end lost 3 bases, and 15 bases lay between the germline ends. Germline assignment: CDR1 LNHDA and CDR2 SQIVND (reference sequence). The CDR3 consists of 15 residues. DNA of the CDR3: TGTGCCAGTAGTACGGACTGGGGGGCAGACTATGGCTACACCTTC. Its protein is CASSTDWGADYGYTF. The full variable domain, rest sourced from reference TRBV19 and TRBJ1-2, is DGGITQSPKYLFRKEGQNVTLSCEQNLNHDAMYWYRQDPGQGLRLIYYSQIVNDFQKGDIAEGYSVSREKKESFPLTVTSAQKNPTAFYLCASSTDWGADYGYTFGSGTRLTVV.

This clone was recorded a few times. The chain uses TRBV9 and TRBJ1-6; D remains ambiguous. The ends were cut back, 4 bases at V and 9 bases at J, with 11 bases in the middle. This CDR3 is 13 amino acids long. Germline CDR1 reads SGDLS; CDR2 reads YYNGEE. Here the CDR3 reads CASSRAPGSPLHF. The CDR3 nucleotides read TGTGCCAGCAGCAGGGCCCCCGGTTCACCCCTCCACTTT.

Relative to its sample, this clone is large. The chain recombines TRBV10-3 with TRBJ2-7; D not certain. The germline CDR1 and CDR2 sequences are ENHRY and SYGVKD. The CDR3 runs 18 residues. Trimming took 0 bases from V and 3 from J, leaving 21 bases between them. In nucleotides, the CDR3 is TGTGCCATCAGTGAGTCGGACCGGGCTCGACGTACCTTCTACGAGCAGTACTTC. Residues: CAISESDRARRTFYEQYF.